Following are 32 T cell receptor beta chains from one sample sequenced in a study of cytomegalovirus exposure and HLA in healthy donors. The primer mix had 60 Vbeta and 13 Jbeta primers. The method was immunoSEQ multiplex PCR; TCRdb's version includes in-frame clones alone and lacks a portion of them. This sample contains under 250,000 clones. Material for sequencing was PBMCs. These receptors came from a girl aged 2 to 10 in good health and CMV-seropositive.

J is TRBJ2-2 and V is TRBV2; D is perhaps TRBD2 (5 bases). Germline CDR1 SNHLY, CDR2 FYNNEI. CDR3 length equals 16 residues. Trimming pared 2 bases from V and 1 base from J, leaving 11 bases between. The CDR3 protein is CASSEFSGMNTGELFF. CDR3 nucleotide sequence: TGTGCCAGCAGTGAATTTTCCGGGATGAACACCGGGGAGCTGTTTTTT.

The CDR3 nucleotides read TGTGCCTGGAGCAAACGTTGGACAGATCAGGATCAGCCCCAGCATTTT. It is translated as CAWSKRWTDQDQPQHF. The rearrangement joins TRBV30 to TRBJ1-5; tentatively, D is TRBD1 (6 bases). The CDR3 is 16 residues long. Germline V gene sequence: CDR1 GTSNPN, CDR2 SVGIG (reference sequence). V lost 3 bases and J 5 bases, leaving 20 bases between the germline ends.

The V gene is TRBV7-9, the J gene TRBJ2-3, with 7 bases that match TRBD2. Germline V gives CDR1 SEHNR, CDR2 FQNEAQ (reference sequence). V shed 3 bases, J shed 8 bases, and the junction held 20 bases outside the gene matches. The CDR3 loop spans 18 amino acids. CDR3 protein: CASSLNTLGRENVGTQYF. The CDR3 nucleotides read TGTGCCAGCAGCTTGAACACCCTCGGGCGGGAGAACGTCGGTACGCAGTATTTT.

The chain employs TRBV7-2 and TRBJ2-7; D perhaps matches TRBD1 (6 bases). The CDR3 is 14 residues long. CDR1 is SGHTA, CDR2 FQGNSA, per germline. V was cut by 3 bases and J by 2 bases, with 11 bases left in between. CDR3 sequence (DNA): TGTGCCAGCAGCTTTAGGACAGTCCCCTACGAGCAGTACTTC. It translates to CASSFRTVPYEQYF.

This rearrangement joins TRBV28 to TRBJ1-1, with TRBD1 matching 7 bases. The CDR3 is made up of 14 amino acids. The V segment lost 3 bases and the J segment 7 bases; nucleotides outside the gene matches: 8. Germline V CDR1 and CDR2: MDHEN, SYDVKM. The CDR3 DNA sequence: TGTGCCAGCAGTTTGTACAGGGGAAGTCATGAAGCTTTCTTT. Protein: CASSLYRGSHEAFF.

The rearrangement links TRBV10-3 to TRBJ2-1; 14 bases line up with TRBD2. This CDR3 spans 16 amino acids. Unmatched junction bases numbered 1, after V lost 6 bases and J lost 0 bases. Germline V gene data show CDR1 as ENHRY and CDR2 as SYGVKD. The CDR3 loop is CAIRGTSGSSYNEQFF. Here the CDR3 DNA reads TGTGCCATCAGGGGGACTAGCGGGAGCTCCTACAATGAGCAGTTCTTC.

Comments on this clone: Other nucleotide sequences in the sample specify the same CDR3. This rearrangement joins TRBV5-1 to TRBJ2-5; the match to TRBD1 covers 8 bases. Germline V gives CDR1 SGHRS, CDR2 YFSETQ. CDR3 length equals 14 residues. The J segment lost 5 bases and the V segment lost 4 bases, leaving 7 bases of the junction unmatched. CDR3: CASSLGQGGETQYF. CDR3 nucleotide sequence: TGCGCCAGCAGCCTCGGACAGGGCGGGGAGACCCAGTACTTC.

This sequence joins TRBV5-1 and TRBJ1-1; D is unclear. V was clipped by 2 bases and J by 0 bases, with 11 bases between them. Per germline, CDR1 SGHRS and CDR2 YFSETQ. CDR3 size: 15 residues. CDR3 sequence (DNA): TGCGCCAGCAGCTTAGTCAGCGCTATGAACACTGAAGCTTTCTTT. Amino acids: CASSLVSAMNTEAFF.

The chain joins TRBV28 to TRBJ2-7; D gene uncertain. The V and J ends lost 5 bases and 3 bases respectively, with 5 bases between them. The CDR3 spans 11 residues. Germline loops: CDR1 MDHEN, CDR2 SYDVKM. This chain's CDR3 is CASSAYYEQYF. As DNA, the CDR3 is TGTGCCAGCAGTGCGTACTACGAGCAGTACTTC.

The V and J genes are TRBV6-4 and TRBJ1-1; the D gene is possibly TRBD1 (5 bases). Trimming took off 7 bases at V and 2 bases at J, with 11 bases between the two ends. Per germline, CDR1 MRHNA and CDR2 SNTAGT. The CDR3 contains 13 residues. CDR3 loop: CASKPTDNTEAFF. The DNA for the CDR3 is TGTGCCAGCAAACCGACAGATAACACTGAAGCTTTCTTT.

The rearrangement joins TRBV19 to TRBJ1-5; maybe TRBD1 (5 bases). V lost 7 bases and J lost 2, with 12 bases in between. Looked up from germline, CDR1 is LNHDA and CDR2 is SQIVND (reference sequence). The CDR3 is made up of 14 amino acids. CDR3 sequence (DNA): TGTGCCAGTAACCAGGGTGTGGGCAATCAGCCCCAGCATTTT. Its translation is CASNQGVGNQPQHF.

The genes are TRBV7-9 and TRBJ1-2; 7 bases match TRBD1. Germline lookup yields CDR1 SEHNR and CDR2 FQNEAQ (reference sequence). With V trimmed by 7 bases and J by 2 bases, 7 bases remained unmatched. CDR3 size: 14 residues. The CDR3 DNA reads TGTGCCAGCACAAAGGGACAGAGAAACTATGGCTACACCTTC. Translation: CASTKGQRNYGYTF.

The CDR3, as DNA: TGCAGCGTCCCCGGAGGGACCGTCTACGAGCAGTACTTC. Amino acids: CSVPGGTVYEQYF. The rearrangement links TRBV29-1 to TRBJ2-7, with D tentatively TRBD2 (6 bases). The V end lost 6 bases, the J end lost 3 bases, and 15 bases lay between the germline ends. Germline CDR1 SQVTM, CDR2 ANQGSEA. CDR3 length: 13 residues.

The genes are TRBV7-9 and TRBJ2-7; 7 nucleotides line up with TRBD2. Per the germline V gene, CDR1 is SEHNR and CDR2 is FQNEAQ (reference sequence). J was trimmed by 4 bases and V by 7 bases; bases with no gene match: 4. The CDR3 is made up of 12 amino acids. CDR3 residues: CASTTGGYEQYF. CDR3 bases: TGTGCCAGCACCACGGGAGGTTACGAGCAGTACTTC.

This chain joins TRBV18 and TRBJ2-2; the match to TRBD2 covers 12 bases. The CDR3 runs to 18 residues. The V segment lost 3 bases and the J segment 1 base; nucleotides outside the gene matches: 6. CDR1 and CDR2 from the germline V gene are KGHSH and LQKENI. CDR3 sequence reads: CASSPPRLAGVNTGELFF. The DNA for the CDR3 is TGTGCCAGCTCACCTCCCCGACTAGCGGGAGTGAACACCGGGGAGCTGTTTTTT. Full variable domain (missing parts from reference TRBV18 and TRBJ2-2): NAGVMQNPRHLVRRRGQEARLRCSPMKGHSHVYWYRQLPEEGLKFMVYLQKENIIDESGMPKERFSAEFPKEGPSILRIQQVVRGDSAAYFCASSPPRLAGVNTGELFFGEGSRLTVL.

CDR3 nucleotides: TGCGCCAGCAGCCAAGCACAGGGTATGGAATATGGCTACACCTTC. Its translation: CASSQAQGMEYGYTF. The rearrangement links TRBV4-1 to TRBJ1-2; D is possibly TRBD1 (6 bases). Trimming left V 1 base short and J 5 bases short, with 14 bases between. The CDR3 spans 15 residues. From germline, CDR1 is MGHRA and CDR2 YSYEKL.

This chain uses TRBV6-1 with TRBJ1-5; D gene unclear. This CDR3 has 14 amino acids. Deletions cut 6 bases from V and 1 base from J, with 10 bases between. In germline, CDR1 is MNHNS, CDR2 SASEGT. The CDR3 nucleotides are TGTGCCAGCAGGGGTCAGGCAAGCAATCAGCCCCAGCATTTT. Its translation is CASRGQASNQPQHF.

The chain is built from TRBV5-1 and TRBJ2-5, with 8 bases identical to TRBD2. The CDR3 is 15 residues long. Per the germline V gene, CDR1 is SGHRS and CDR2 is YFSETQ. V shed 0 bases, J shed 2 bases, and the junction held 3 bases outside the gene matches. In DNA form, the CDR3 reads TGCGCCAGCAGCTTGGCAAGCGGGAGACAAGAGACCCAGTACTTC. Amino acid sequence: CASSLASGRQETQYF.

The genes are TRBV9 and TRBJ2-2, with D tentatively TRBD2 (5 bases). The CDR3 runs to 14 residues. The V end was cut by 4 bases, the J end by 7 bases, with 14 bases between. Germline loops: CDR1 SGDLS, CDR2 YYNGEE. CDR3: CASSPSFAGGELFF. In DNA, the CDR3 is TGTGCCAGCAGCCCCTCCTTTGCGGGCGGGGAGCTGTTTTTT.

The chain recombines TRBV27 with TRBJ1-6, with 7 bases fitting TRBD1. Trimming removed 1 base from V and 6 bases from J; junction bases left unmatched: 6. The CDR3 spans 16 residues. CDR1 is MNHEY, CDR2 SMNVEV, per germline (reference sequence). The CDR3 bases are TGTGCCAGCAGTTTATTCTCGACAGGGATTAATTCACCCCTCCACTTT. Translating gives CASSLFSTGINSPLHF.

As concerns this clone: Other DNA sequences of this sample code for an identical CDR3. V and J are TRBV5-4 and TRBJ2-5; 7 bases line up with TRBD2. CDR3 length: 13 residues. Germline assignment: CDR1 SGHNT and CDR2 YYREEE (reference sequence). V lost 1 base and J lost 3; bases outside the gene matches: 0. The CDR3: CASSLLAEETQYF. The CDR3 DNA reads TGTGCCAGCAGCTTGCTAGCGGAAGAGACCCAGTACTTC.

The rearrangement joins TRBV7-9 to TRBJ1-5; 8 bases map to TRBD1. The V gene's germline CDR1 is SEHNR and CDR2 FQNEAQ (reference sequence). There are 16 residues in the CDR3. V was clipped by 4 bases and J by 6 bases; unmatched bases: 11. The CDR3 bases are TGTGCCAGCAGCTATTGGACAGGGATGGATTCTCAGCCCCAGCATTTT. It translates to CASSYWTGMDSQPQHF.

The chain carries TRBV7-3 and TRBJ2-2, with D unresolved. This CDR3 spans 15 amino acids. CDR1 and CDR2 (germline): SGHTA, FQGTGA. V was cut by 5 bases and J by 0 bases, with 10 bases left in between. The CDR3 nucleotides read TGTGCCAGCAGCCCCCGACAAGCGAACACCGGGGAGCTGTTTTTT. Amino acid sequence: CASSPRQANTGELFF. Complete variable domain (other parts from reference TRBV7-3 and TRBJ2-2): GAGVSQTPSNKVTEKGKYVELRCDPISGHTALYWYRQSLGQGPEFLIYFQGTGAADDSGLPNDRFFAVRPEGSVSTLKIQRTERGDSAVYLCASSPRQANTGELFFGEGSRLTVL.

This chain uses TRBV19 with TRBJ2-7, with unresolved D. The CDR3 extends over 11 amino acids. The V and J ends lost 7 bases and 3 bases respectively, with 7 bases between them. Germline loops: CDR1 LNHDA, CDR2 SQIVND (reference sequence). CDR3 sequence (DNA): TGTGCCAGTAATCAAAACTACGAGCAGTACTTC. Translated: CASNQNYEQYF.

The chain uses TRBV5-4 and TRBJ2-7; TRBD1 matches at 7 bases. The germline CDR1 and CDR2 sequences are SGHNT and YYREEE (reference sequence). The CDR3 sequence is 14 residues long. V was pared by 0 bases and J by 3 bases, with 3 bases of the junction left unmatched. The CDR3 DNA follows: TGTGCCAGCAGCTTGGGGGGACAGATCTACGAGCAGTACTTC. It encodes CASSLGGQIYEQYF.

The V and J genes are TRBV6-5 and TRBJ1-4; weak D call: TRBD1 (5 bases). The V end lost 4 bases, the J end lost 6 bases, and 12 bases lay between the germline ends. The CDR3 totals 14 residues. Germline CDR1 MNHEY, CDR2 SVGAGI. CDR3 sequence reads: CASSSPGIHEKLFF. CDR3 in DNA: TGTGCCAGCAGTTCCCCAGGGATTCATGAAAAACTGTTTTTT.

V is TRBV13 and J is TRBJ2-5; 7 nucleotides line up with TRBD2. The CDR3 is 15 residues long. Trimming at V came to 5 bases and at J to 1 base, leaving 7 bases not matched to a gene. Germline assignment: CDR1 PRHDT and CDR2 FYEKMQ (reference sequence). The CDR3 DNA sequence: TGTGCCAGCAGCCTCACCTCTAGCGGCCAAGAGACCCAGTACTTC. It codes for CASSLTSSGQETQYF.

V usage is TRBV14 and J usage is TRBJ1-3, with unresolved D. Trimming pared 4 bases from V and 5 bases from J, leaving 9 bases between. Germline lookup yields CDR1 SGHDN and CDR2 FVKESK. The CDR3 is 13 amino acids. The chain's CDR3 is CASSPEVRNTIYF. In nucleotides, the CDR3 is TGTGCCAGCAGCCCGGAGGTTAGAAACACCATATATTTT.

V is TRBV2 and J is TRBJ2-7; the match to TRBD2 covers 7 bases. This CDR3 spans 16 amino acids. The V segment lost 3 bases and the J segment 6 bases; nucleotides outside the gene matches: 14. CDR1 and CDR2 (germline): SNHLY, FYNNEI. In DNA form, the CDR3 reads TGTGCCAGCAGTGAGCCAGCGGGATTGAGGCCGGGCGAGCAGTACTTC. This encodes CASSEPAGLRPGEQYF.

The chain uses TRBV28 and TRBJ2-7, with TRBD2 matching 11 bases. CDR3 length: 16 residues. V lost 0 bases to trimming and J lost 4 bases; unmatched junction nucleotides: 5. Germline V gene data show CDR1 as MDHEN and CDR2 as SYDVKM. CDR3 protein: CASSLWETSGSYEQYF. In nucleotides, the CDR3 is TGTGCCAGCAGTTTATGGGAAACTAGCGGGAGTTACGAGCAGTACTTC.

The V call is TRBV5-1, the J call TRBJ2-7; 7 bases are shared with TRBD1. CDR1 is SGHRS and CDR2 is YFSETQ in the germline V gene. This CDR3 contains 12 residues. With 3 bases clipped from V and 6 bases from J, the junction kept 3 bases outside the gene matches. The CDR3 sequence is CASSSPGGEQYF. CDR3 sequence (DNA): TGCGCCAGCAGCTCCCCAGGGGGCGAGCAGTACTTC.

The V and J genes are TRBV27 and TRBJ2-5; D remains ambiguous. Germline V gene data show CDR1 as MNHEY and CDR2 as SMNVEV (reference sequence). CDR3 size: 11 residues. The V end was cut by 10 bases, the J end by 5 bases, with 11 bases between. CDR3 nucleotides: TGTGCCACCCGGAGAATGGAGACCCAGTACTTC. Encoded protein: CATRRMETQYF.